In this sample, the clone carrying this TCR beta chain turned up a few times. Other DNA sequences within the sample encode an identical CDR3. The sample originates from a study of blood T cell repertoires in COVID-19. Across the whole study: Samples came from the United States, Italy and Spain, spanning acute and convalescent COVID-19. PBMCs, B-cell-depleted T cells, or T cells provided the cDNA or gDNA that made up the material.

In the study's own analysis: Reference gene primer amplification yielded estimated nucleated cell counts. Repertoires were generated with immunoSEQ multiplex PCR, while TCRdb's copy carries only in-frame clones and drops some. For V, J and clone size, that table is used; D and trimming come from the DNA. The sample yields approximately 490,000 clones, about nine tenths seen once. Germline V gives CDR1 SGHAT, CDR2 FQNNGV. Trimming stripped 5 bases from V and 3 bases from J, with 16 bases between. The CDR3 runs 15 residues. The source is a woman aged 55-69 years who had recovered from COVID-19. This chain connects TRBV11-2 to TRBJ1-1, with D possibly TRBD1 on 6 matching bases. What was sequenced was PBMCs or T cells enriched from blood (not recorded which). As DNA, the CDR3 is TGTGCCAGCAGCCCAACCCAGGGGAGGGACACTGAAGCTTTCTTT. Protein sequence: CASSPTQGRDTEAFF.